The clone carrying this T cell receptor beta chain has only a few counts. This sample was included in a study of CD8+ T cells in alopecia areata. Specified treatment: oral pan-JAK inhibitor, 5-10 mg twice daily. Reverse transcription of extracted RNA yielded cDNA, which provided the sequencing template. The table came from immunoSEQ multiplex PCR; TCRdb's copy has only in-frame clones and leaves some out. Here the sample spans 200,000 to 250,000 clones, roughly 64% being singletons. This TCR was sampled from a human donor with alopecia areata. The sample in question was CD4+ T cells sorted from blood, obtained at week 4, from a patient treated with tofacitinib.

The CDR3 here is CASSSQGWETQYF. In DNA, the CDR3 is TGTGCCAGCAGCTCTCAGGGCTGGGAGACCCAGTACTTC. The rearrangement joins TRBV11-2 to TRBJ2-5; perhaps TRBD1 as D (5 bases). The germline V gene has CDR1 SGHAT and CDR2 FQNNGV. With 4 bases removed from V and 5 bases from J, the gap between germline ends came to 11 bases. The CDR3 loop spans 13 amino acids.